This paragraph covers one T cell receptor beta chain sequence. Its antigen is not identified. The data stem from a study of CD8 T cells in ankylosing spondylitis. The study, taken as a whole, reports: Ankylosing spondylitis blood seemed to carry a telltale TCR beta motif made of roughly 8 highly homologous variants. Disease-linked clones displayed a CD8+ phenotype and appeared relatively rarely in peripheral blood. Researchers reportedly found disease-linked clones significantly enriched in matched ankylosing spondylitis synovial fluid.

The CDR3 contains 17 residues. V was pared by 2 bases and J by 5 bases, with 12 bases of the junction left unmatched. The germline V gene encodes CDR1 SGHKS and CDR2 YYEKEE (reference sequence). A quantitative 5'-RACE method, one with molecular barcodes, was used to make TCR beta libraries. TCRdb redid the calling of the 5' RACE reads with MiXCR, one entry per CDR3 protein. The table records some 200,000 distinct CDR3 sequences, 9.5% to 15% of them present only once. The clonotype originates from a male donor with ankylosing spondylitis or in good health (not recorded which). Sequenced sample: blood, either unsorted or a sorted T cell fraction (not recorded which). The V gene is TRBV5-5, the J gene TRBJ1-1, with TRBD1 matching 10 bases. This CDR3 is CASSFPIAGTGVTEAFF. The CDR3 DNA is TGTGCCAGCAGCTTCCCAATCGCTGGGACAGGGGTGACTGAAGCTTTCTTT.